The next 6 T cell receptor beta chains were all read from a single sample in a study of beta chain features in type 1 diabetes. Whole-study results and caveats: Among patients with Type 1 diabetes, TCRB CDR3s were moderately but significantly shorter in every one of the four CD4+ subsets.

The authors reverse transcribed all of the isolated RNA, so sequencing captured expressed TCRB transcripts. The data were produced by immunoSEQ multiplex PCR, yet TCRdb's version contains in-frame clones alone and is incomplete. The sample includes about 650,000 clones, 12% of them seen just once. Their recognized antigens are unknown. The sample was naive CD4+ T cells from blood. All receptors derive from a man aged 25 to 45 with type 1 diabetes.

The rearrangement links TRBV18 to TRBJ2-4, with a possible D match to TRBD2 (5 bases). The CDR3 runs to 14 residues. Between the trimmed V and J ends, which lost 3 bases and 5 bases, there was a span of 11 bases. The germline V gene encodes CDR1 KGHSH and CDR2 LQKENI. The CDR3, as DNA: TGTGCCAGCTCACCGAGGGTGAGGGAAAACATTCAGTACTTC. This codes for CASSPRVRENIQYF.

The J gene is TRBJ2-2, the V gene TRBV5-1, with 7 bases matching TRBD1. Germline trimming cut 4 bases from V and 3 bases from J; bases unmatched to any gene: 6. This CDR3 has 15 residues. Per germline, CDR1 SGHRS and CDR2 YFSETQ. The DNA for the CDR3 is TGCGCCAGCAGCGTGACAGGGTCGGACACCGGGGAGCTGTTTTTT. It is translated as CASSVTGSDTGELFF. The entire variable domain, with the rest obtained from reference TRBV5-1 and TRBJ2-2, is as follows: KAGVTQTPRYLIKTRGQQVTLSCSPISGHRSVSWYQQTPGQGLQFLFEYFSETQRNKGNFPGRFSGRQFSNSRSEMNVSTLELGDSALYLCASSVTGSDTGELFFGEGSRLTVL.

The gene calls are TRBV9 and TRBJ2-7; D is tentatively TRBD1 or TRBD2 (5 bases each). The length of the CDR3 is 15 residues. Between the trimmed V and J ends, which lost 4 bases and 3 bases, there was a span of 17 bases. The germline CDR1 and CDR2 sequences are SGDLS and YYNGEE. DNA for the CDR3: TGTGCCAGCAGCATAGACACATCTGGGGGCTACGAGCAGTACTTC. Its protein product is CASSIDTSGGYEQYF.

This chain connects TRBV4-3 to TRBJ2-3; D remains ambiguous. CDR3 length: 19 amino acids. Germline V lookup: CDR1 LGHNA, CDR2 YSLEER. With 0 bases removed from V and 0 bases from J, the gap between germline ends came to 19 bases. CDR3 residues: CASSQDLGLIPTSTDTQYF. CDR3 sequence (DNA): TGCGCCAGCAGCCAAGATCTCGGTCTTATTCCAACTAGCACAGATACGCAGTATTTT.

CDR3 protein: CSVGASGTGSQYF. In nucleotides, the CDR3 is TGCAGCGTTGGGGCCTCCGGGACAGGGTCGCAGTATTTT. J is TRBJ2-3 and V is TRBV29-1; 9 positions agree with TRBD1. Germline V lookup: CDR1 SQVTM, CDR2 ANQGSEA. This CDR3 has 13 residues. Germline trimming cut 4 bases from V and 10 bases from J; bases unmatched to any gene: 9.

This clone was seen only a few times. This chain joins TRBV6-6 and TRBJ2-2, with a tentative D call TRBD1 (6 bases). The V end was cut by 7 bases, the J end by 5 bases, with 8 bases between. Per germline, CDR1 MNHNY and CDR2 SVGAGI (reference sequence). This CDR3 spans 12 amino acids. The CDR3 region is CASKGGTGELFF. DNA of the CDR3: TGTGCCAGCAAAGGGGGAACCGGGGAGCTGTTTTTT.